This T cell receptor (beta chain) was observed in a study of beta chain features in type 1 diabetes. The purity of all sorted populations exceeded 98%. The germline V gene has CDR1 SGHTA and CDR2 FQGNSA. The V and J ends lost 4 bases and 2 bases, in that order; junction bases with no gene match: 4. The CDR3 extends over 15 amino acids. This clone was recorded a few times. Its cognate antigen is unknown. Every isolated RNA sample was fully reverse transcribed, so sequencing captured expressed TCRB transcripts. Data came from immunoSEQ multiplex PCR; TCRdb stores just in-frame clones and leaves some out. The table has 970,000 or so clones, roughly 15% seen once. Study results and limitations: The VDJ junctions of type 1 diabetes patients carried fewer insertions and more deletions.

This chain connects TRBV7-2 to TRBJ2-7; 11 nucleotides agree with TRBD2. The clonotype comes from a woman between 18 and 29 years old in good health. The sample consisted of naive CD4+ T cells from blood. The chain's CDR3 is CASSSTSGGTYEQYF. As DNA, the CDR3 is TGTGCCAGCAGCTCCACTAGCGGGGGTACCTACGAGCAGTACTTC.